These T cell receptor beta chains were read from a single sample in a study of blood T cell repertoires in COVID-19. TCRdb's copy holds only in-frame clones and misses some; the assay was immunoSEQ multiplex PCR. Found here are approximately 70,000 clones, 75% to 85% of them singletons; the top ten hold 18%. Sequenced: peripheral blood. These receptors were collected from a man between 65 and 85 years old who had recovered from COVID-19. Both conserved end residues are part of each CDR3. The size field is filled for only some rows; it gives once, few, many or a size class.

v_call	clone_size	j_call	cdr3_aa
TRBV2	few	TRBJ1-5	CASSAFRDRDDQPQHF
TRBV24-1	few	TRBJ2-3	CATRAGQGYSDTQYF
TRBV7-2	NA	TRBJ2-7	CASNLDRSSYEQYF
TRBV7-9	NA	TRBJ2-7	CASSREGDSYEQYF
TRBV30	NA	TRBJ1-1	CAGGQGDTEAFF
TRBV6-5	NA	TRBJ1-2	CASSYSTARGYGYTF
TRBV30	NA	TRBJ1-5	CALDRAGRGNQPQHF
TRBV28	once	TRBJ2-3	CASTLGTVGDTQYF
TRBV5-4	once	TRBJ2-7	CASSLDAVQLYF
TRBV5-5	once	TRBJ2-5	CASSSRGFGTQETQYF
TRBV30	NA	TRBJ2-1	CATTQTGSFNEQFF